This entry describes one TCR beta chain. The data derive from a study of blood T cell repertoires in COVID-19. Study overall: Specimens from acute and convalescent COVID-19 originated in the United States, Italy and Spain. PBMCs, B-cell-depleted T cells, or T cells were the source of the cDNA or gDNA that made up the material.

Per the study methods: Amplifying reference gene primers gave estimates of nucleated cell counts. Method: immunoSEQ multiplex PCR; TCRdb's copy keeps in-frame clones and lacks some. V and J calls and clone size are those listed in that table; D and trimming were worked out from the DNA. The sample records 85,000 to 120,000 clones, more than 75% being singletons. The length of the CDR3 is 16 residues. With 5 bases clipped from V and 0 bases from J, the junction kept 7 bases outside the gene matches. Germline loops: CDR1 SGHTA, CDR2 FQGNSA. V is TRBV7-2 and J is TRBJ1-3; 7 nucleotides line up with TRBD1. The clonotype comes from a man aged 55-75 years with active or convalescent COVID-19. The specimen sequenced was peripheral blood. The CDR3 DNA reads as TGTGCCAGCAGCACCCGACAGGGCTTCTCTGGAAACACCATATATTTT. The encoded protein is CASSTRQGFSGNTIYF.